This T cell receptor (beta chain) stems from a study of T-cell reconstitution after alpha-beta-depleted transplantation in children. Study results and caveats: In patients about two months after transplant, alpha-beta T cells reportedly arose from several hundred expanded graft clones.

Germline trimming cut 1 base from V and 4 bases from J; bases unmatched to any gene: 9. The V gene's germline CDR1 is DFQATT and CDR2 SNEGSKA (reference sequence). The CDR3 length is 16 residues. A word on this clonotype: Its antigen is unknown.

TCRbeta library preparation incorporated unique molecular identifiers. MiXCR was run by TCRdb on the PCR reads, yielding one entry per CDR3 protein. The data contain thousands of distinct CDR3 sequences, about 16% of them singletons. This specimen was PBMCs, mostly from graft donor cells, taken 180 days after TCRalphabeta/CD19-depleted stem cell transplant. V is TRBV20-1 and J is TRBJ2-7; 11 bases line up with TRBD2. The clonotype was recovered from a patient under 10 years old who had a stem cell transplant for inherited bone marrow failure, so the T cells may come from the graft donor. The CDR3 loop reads CSARGILAGGFYEQYF. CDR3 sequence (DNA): TGCAGTGCTAGAGGGATTCTAGCGGGGGGATTTTACGAGCAGTACTTC.